The 26 T cell receptor beta chains given below trace back to one sample, sequenced in a study of blood T cell repertoires in COVID-19. The repertoire was sequenced with immunoSEQ multiplex PCR; TCRdb's copy has only in-frame clones and lacks some. The sample includes 40,000 or so clones, around 85% of them seen just once. Sequencing was carried out using peripheral blood. Receptors were obtained from a human donor in a cohort sampled during active COVID-19.

This sequence joins TRBV7-9 and TRBJ2-3, with 12 positions matching TRBD2. The CDR3 consists of 15 residues. CDR1 is SEHNR and CDR2 is FQNEAQ in the germline V gene (reference sequence). Trimming took 5 bases from V and 1 from J; bases not matched to a gene: 1. The CDR3: CASSRTSGGTDTQYF. CDR3 nucleotides: TGTGCCAGCAGCAGGACTAGCGGGGGCACAGATACGCAGTATTTT. Full variable domain (missing parts from reference TRBV7-9 and TRBJ2-3): DTGVSQNPRHKITKRGQNVTFRCDPISEHNRLYWYRQTLGQGPEFLTYFQNEAQLEKSRLLSDRFSAERPKGSFSTLEIQRTEQGDSAMYLCASSRTSGGTDTQYFGPGTRLTVL.

This clone was found a few times. This chain links TRBV7-9 with TRBJ2-7, with 8 bases matching TRBD1. The germline V gene has CDR1 SEHNR and CDR2 FQNEAQ (reference sequence). V dropped 5 bases and J dropped 0; count of bases not matched to a gene: 9. CDR3 size: 16 residues. CDR3 DNA: TGTGCCAGCAGCCATTCAGGGGGCGAGGGCTCCTACGAGCAGTACTTC. The encoded protein is CASSHSGGEGSYEQYF.

The chain couples TRBV11-3 to TRBJ2-2, with a possible D match to TRBD1 (6 bases). Trimming took 1 base from V and 6 from J, leaving 12 bases between them. There are 15 residues in the CDR3. In germline, CDR1 is SGHNT, CDR2 YENEEA. The CDR3 reads CASSLADSGAGELFF. CDR3 DNA: TGTGCCAGCAGCTTAGCGGACAGCGGAGCCGGGGAGCTGTTTTTT.

The genes are TRBV11-3 and TRBJ2-7, with 8 bases matching TRBD1. V lost 5 bases and J lost 2; bases outside the gene matches: 8. Germline V gene data show CDR1 as SGHNT and CDR2 as YENEEA. CDR3 length: 15 residues. CDR3 DNA sequence: TGTGCCAGCAGCCTCGGGACAGGCATAGCCTACGAGCAGTACTTC. As protein: CASSLGTGIAYEQYF.

The chain has TRBV3-1 (or the pseudogene TRBV3-2) and TRBJ1-4; TRBD1 aligns across 7 bases. The CDR3 is 15 amino acids. Germline lookup yields CDR1 LGHDT and CDR2 YNNKEL (reference sequence). Trimming at V came to 7 bases and at J to 5 bases, leaving 10 bases not matched to a gene. Written as DNA, the CDR3 is TGTGCCAGCACCCTAAGACAGGGCCCGAATGAAAAACTGTTTTTT. Amino acid sequence: CASTLRQGPNEKLFF.

This clone was recorded a few times. The CDR3 DNA sequence: TGTGCCAGCAGGCGAATAAAGACAAACAACTATGGCTACACCTTC. Protein product: CASRRIKTNNYGYTF. The rearrangement uses TRBV5-8 and TRBJ1-2; D unclear. The CDR3 is 15 residues long. V lost 5 bases to trimming and J lost 2 bases, with 16 bases between them. Germline CDR1 and CDR2: SGHTS and YDEGEE.

This clone was observed a few times. The CDR3 coding sequence is TGTGCCAGCAGCTTGTGGCTGGCGGGGGGCAATCAGCCCCAGCATTTT. Amino acids: CASSLWLAGGNQPQHF. The J gene is TRBJ1-5, the V gene TRBV5-5; a possible D gene is TRBD1 (5 bases). V was shortened by 1 base and J by 2 bases, with 13 bases between the two germline ends. CDR1 and CDR2 from the germline V gene are SGHKS and YYEKEE (reference sequence). CDR3 size: 16 residues. Filled out from reference TRBV5-5 and TRBJ1-5, the complete variable domain reads DAGVTQSPTHLIKTRGQQVTLRCSPISGHKSVSWYQQVLGQGPQFIFQYYEKEERGRGNFPDRFSARQFPNYSSELNVNALLLGDSALYLCASSLWLAGGNQPQHFGDGTRLSIL.

The rearrangement joins TRBV23-1 to TRBJ1-2; TRBD1 is a possible D gene (6 bases). TRBV23-1 is known as an ORF, though its function is uncertain. V dropped 0 bases and J dropped 7 bases, with 18 bases sitting between them. This CDR3 spans 16 amino acids. The chain's CDR3 is CASSQSRQGSPLGYTF. The CDR3 DNA reads as TGCGCCAGCAGTCAATCACGCCAGGGGAGCCCTCTTGGCTACACCTTC.

The rearrangement links TRBV9 to TRBJ2-2; no clear D. This CDR3 comprises 15 residues. Per germline, CDR1 SGDLS and CDR2 YYNGEE. Trimming shortened V by 3 bases and J by 5 bases, and 14 bases separated the two germline ends. The CDR3: CASSAPRGNTGELFF. The CDR3 DNA is TGTGCCAGCAGCGCTCCCCGAGGTAATACCGGGGAGCTGTTTTTT.

The chain has TRBV3-1 (or the pseudogene TRBV3-2) and TRBJ2-1, with TRBD1 matching 7 bases. Trimming removed 1 base from V and 0 bases from J; junction bases left unmatched: 0. The CDR3 covers 15 residues. Germline assignment: CDR1 LGHDT and CDR2 YNNKEL (reference sequence). CDR3 sequence reads: CASSQGQGSYNEQFF. The CDR3 DNA is TGTGCCAGCAGCCAAGGACAGGGCTCCTACAATGAGCAGTTCTTC.

This clone came up a few times. The V call is TRBV5-4, the J call TRBJ2-3; D is undetermined. V gave up 4 bases and J gave up 0 bases, with 15 bases separating them. The CDR3 runs to 16 residues. CDR1 is SGHNT, CDR2 YYREEE, per germline (reference sequence). CDR3 sequence: CASSPETALSTDTQYF. The CDR3 DNA sequence: TGTGCCAGCAGCCCCGAAACTGCACTAAGCACAGATACGCAGTATTTT.

The gene calls are TRBV7-9 and TRBJ1-5; 9 bases are shared with TRBD1. Germline V gene sequence: CDR1 SEHNR, CDR2 FQNEAQ (reference sequence). V lost 5 bases, J lost 5 bases, and 7 bases stayed unmatched. The CDR3 has 15 residues. As DNA, the CDR3 is TGTGCCAGCAGCCCAGGACAGGGGACCCATCAGCCCCAGCATTTT. Translating it yields CASSPGQGTHQPQHF.

The chain is built from TRBV12-5 and TRBJ1-1; maybe TRBD1 (6 bases). The CDR3 is made up of 13 amino acids. With 2 bases removed from V and 4 bases from J, the gap between germline ends came to 8 bases. Germline loops: CDR1 LGHNT, CDR2 FRNRAP. CDR3 region: CASGLTGRTEAFF. DNA of the CDR3: TGTGCTAGTGGTTTGACAGGGCGCACTGAAGCTTTCTTT.

The chain has TRBV9 and TRBJ2-5; 12 bases match TRBD2. Trimming took 0 bases from V and 7 from J; bases not matched to a gene: 4. The CDR3 contains 15 residues. In germline, CDR1 is SGDLS, CDR2 YYNGEE. The CDR3 reads CASSVDPSGRGTQYF. The CDR3 DNA is TGTGCCAGCAGCGTAGACCCTAGCGGGAGGGGGACCCAGTACTTC.

The chain recombines TRBV5-1 with TRBJ2-5, with D perhaps TRBD2 (6 bases). The CDR3 spans 14 residues. The V gene lost 4 bases and the J gene lost 4 bases, with 14 bases spanning the gap. Germline V gene lookup returns CDR1 SGHRS and CDR2 YFSETQ. The CDR3 reads CASSPGGARETQYF. CDR3 coding DNA: TGCGCCAGCAGCCCCGGGGGAGCGAGAGAGACCCAGTACTTC. Variable domain in full (rest from reference TRBV5-1 and TRBJ2-5): KAGVTQTPRYLIKTRGQQVTLSCSPISGHRSVSWYQQTPGQGLQFLFEYFSETQRNKGNFPGRFSGRQFSNSRSEMNVSTLELGDSALYLCASSPGGARETQYFGPGTRLLVL.

For the CDR3, the DNA is TGTGCCATCAGACCGACTAGCGGGGGGCCCGGGGAGCTGTTTTTT. Protein sequence: CAIRPTSGGPGELFF. This chain links TRBV10-3 with TRBJ2-2; 13 bases are shared with TRBD2. The V and J ends lost 6 bases and 6 bases, in that order; junction bases with no gene match: 4. This CDR3 region has 15 residues. The germline CDR1 and CDR2 sequences are ENHRY and SYGVKD.

The gene calls are TRBV6-2 or TRBV6-3 and TRBJ2-1; 11 nucleotides match TRBD2. The CDR3 totals 15 residues. CDR1 is MNHEY and CDR2 is SVGEGT in the germline V gene. Trimming at V came to 5 bases and at J to 8 bases, leaving 8 bases not matched to a gene. The CDR3 DNA sequence: TGTGCCAGCAGTCGCGCGACTAGCGGGATGGATGAGCAGTTCTTC. Its protein is CASSRATSGMDEQFF.

The chain is built from TRBV11-3 and TRBJ2-1; 14 nucleotides agree with TRBD2. The CDR3 totals 18 residues. Germline loops: CDR1 SGHNT, CDR2 YENEEA. V trimming: 0 bases; J trimming: 3 bases; junction bases outside the gene matches: 4. CDR3 nucleotide sequence: TGTGCCAGCAGCTTAGAGGGGACTAGCGGGGGTATCTACAATGAGCAGTTCTTC. It specifies CASSLEGTSGGIYNEQFF.

The CDR3 sequence: CASRDGERGYTF. CDR3 DNA: TGTGCCAGCAGGGATGGCGAGCGGGGCTACACCTTC. J is TRBJ1-2 and V is TRBV27; D uncertain. V lost 6 bases and J lost 8, with 13 bases in between. This CDR3 region has 12 residues. CDR1 is MNHEY and CDR2 is SMNVEV in the germline V gene (reference sequence).

Only a few counts were recorded for this clone. The chain is built from TRBV29-1 and TRBJ2-7, with TRBD2 matching over 8 bases. The CDR3 is made up of 13 amino acids. The V gene end was trimmed by 6 bases and the J gene end by 6 bases; junction bases not matched to a gene: 10. The germline V gene has CDR1 SQVTM and CDR2 ANQGSEA. In nucleotides, the CDR3 is TGCAGCGTACGAGACGGGGGGGGCCTCGAGCAGTACTTC. Translation: CSVRDGGGLEQYF.

CDR3 in amino acids: CASRTGGSQPQHF. CDR3 DNA: TGTGCCAGCAGGACAGGGGGTTCACAGCCCCAGCATTTT. The J gene is TRBJ1-5, the V gene TRBV12-3 or TRBV12-4; 9 bases fit TRBD1. The trim removed 6 bases at V and 7 bases at J, leaving 4 bases unmatched. The CDR3 spans 13 residues.

J is TRBJ1-6 and V is TRBV30; 7 bases align to TRBD1. The V segment lost 1 base and the J segment 9 bases; nucleotides outside the gene matches: 3. Germline V gives CDR1 GTSNPN, CDR2 SVGIG (reference sequence). This CDR3 has 13 amino acids. For the CDR3, the DNA is TGTGCCTGGAGTGAGGGGGCGCGTTCACCCCTCCACTTT. Translating gives CAWSEGARSPLHF. The variable domain in full, with the rest retrieved from reference TRBV30 and TRBJ1-6, is SQTIHQWPATLVQPVGSPLSLECTVEGTSNPNLYWYRQAAGRGLQLLFYSVGIGQISSEVPQNLSASRPQDRQFILSSKKLLLSDSGFYLCAWSEGARSPLHFGNGTRLTVT.

This clone has a single count. The chain has TRBV6-1 and TRBJ2-7; TRBD2 might be the D (5 bases). V lost 1 base and J lost 2, with 12 bases in between. This CDR3 has 15 residues. CDR1 is MNHNS and CDR2 is SASEGT in the germline V gene. CDR3 in amino acids: CASSEGGQPPYEQYF. For the CDR3, the DNA is TGTGCCAGCAGTGAAGGAGGGCAGCCCCCCTACGAGCAGTACTTC.

V gene TRBV30 combines with J gene TRBJ2-5, with 9 bases that match TRBD1. Germline lookup yields CDR1 GTSNPN and CDR2 SVGIG (reference sequence). There are 14 residues in the CDR3. J was trimmed by 8 bases and V by 0 bases; bases with no gene match: 7. DNA of the CDR3: TGTGCCTGGAGTGTTCAGGGACAGGGTGTTACCCAGTACTTC. Amino acid sequence: CAWSVQGQGVTQYF. The entire variable domain, with the rest obtained from reference TRBV30 and TRBJ2-5, is as follows: SQTIHQWPATLVQPVGSPLSLECTVEGTSNPNLYWYRQAAGRGLQLLFYSVGIGQISSEVPQNLSASRPQDRQFILSSKKLLLSDSGFYLCAWSVQGQGVTQYFGPGTRLLVL.

The chain combines TRBV7-2 with TRBJ2-1; tentatively, D is TRBD2 (6 bases). Germline V gene lookup returns CDR1 SGHTA and CDR2 FQGNSA. The CDR3 is 14 amino acids. Trimming left V 2 bases short and J 9 bases short, with 14 bases between. In DNA form, the CDR3 reads TGTGCCAGCAGCTTACGTCGGGAGAGTAGTGAGCAGTTCTTC. It encodes CASSLRRESSEQFF.

Points on this clone: The same CDR3 also results from other DNA sequences found in this sample. This chain joins TRBV5-1 and TRBJ1-5; 7 bases match TRBD1. The ends lost 0 bases at V and 0 bases at J; junction bases unmatched: 3. This CDR3 has 16 amino acids. In germline, CDR1 is SGHRS, CDR2 YFSETQ. CDR3 residues: CASSLGTGDSNQPQHF. In DNA, the CDR3 is TGCGCCAGCAGCTTGGGGACAGGTGATAGCAATCAGCCCCAGCATTTT.